The 24 T cell receptor beta chains listed next were all sequenced from one sample in a study of blood T cell repertoires in COVID-19. TCRdb keeps only in-frame clones here, not all; method: immunoSEQ multiplex PCR. The sample includes around 120,000 clones, around 87% of them seen just once. Specimen: peripheral blood. These receptors were collected from a woman of 80 years or more with acute or convalescent COVID-19.

The chain joins TRBV4-2 to TRBJ2-5; the match to TRBD2 covers 10 bases. Trimming at V came to 0 bases and at J to 5 bases, leaving 12 bases not matched to a gene. This CDR3 comprises 18 residues. The germline V gene encodes CDR1 LGHNA and CDR2 YNFKEQ. The CDR3: CASSQDIELAGIWETQYF. The CDR3 DNA reads as TGTGCCAGCAGCCAAGATATCGAACTAGCGGGGATCTGGGAGACCCAGTACTTC.

V usage is TRBV27 and J usage is TRBJ2-3; 7 bases map to TRBD2. V lost 7 bases, J lost 6 bases, and 10 bases stayed unmatched. CDR1 and CDR2 (germline): MNHEY, SMNVEV (reference sequence). The CDR3 loop spans 14 amino acids. In DNA form, the CDR3 reads TGTGCCAGCAAATATGGGGGGGTAATGGATACGCAGTATTTT. It specifies CASKYGGVMDTQYF.

The genes are TRBV7-8 and TRBJ1-5; TRBD1 is a possible D gene (6 bases). CDR1 and CDR2 (germline): SGHVS, FQNEAQ. V was trimmed by 5 bases and J by 2 bases, leaving 13 bases between them. The CDR3 extends over 15 amino acids. The CDR3 region has the DNA TGTGCCAGCAGCCCTAGATACAGGGGCAATCAGCCCCAGCATTTT. Translated: CASSPRYRGNQPQHF.

This rearrangement joins TRBV28 to TRBJ2-7, with 11 bases aligning to TRBD1. The germline V gene encodes CDR1 MDHEN and CDR2 SYDVKM. The length of the CDR3 is 16 residues. J lost 9 bases, V lost 1 base, and 11 bases had no gene match. The CDR3 here is CASSLYPRTGGARQYF. As DNA, the CDR3 is TGTGCCAGCAGTTTATATCCCCGGACAGGGGGCGCAAGGCAGTACTTC. Full variable domain (outside the CDR3, taken from reference TRBV28 and TRBJ2-7): DVKVTQSSRYLVKRTGEKVFLECVQDMDHENMFWYRQDPGLGLRLIYFSYDVKMKEKGDIPEGYSVSREKKERFSLILESASTNQTSMYLCASSLYPRTGGARQYFGPGTRLTVT.

The chain carries TRBV2 and TRBJ1-3; D is ambiguous. Germline CDR1 and CDR2: SNHLY and FYNNEI. The germline V and J ends were trimmed by 6 bases and 4 bases, with 13 bases remaining between them. The CDR3 runs 14 residues. Here the CDR3 DNA reads TGTGCCAGCAGCCTTGGCGGCGGGGGAAACACCATATATTTT. It is translated as CASSLGGGGNTIYF.

The chain recombines TRBV7-9 with TRBJ1-1; D remains ambiguous. The CDR3 is made up of 14 amino acids. V dropped 11 bases and J dropped 5 bases, with 21 bases sitting between them. Germline assignment: CDR1 SEHNR and CDR2 FQNEAQ (reference sequence). The DNA of the CDR3 is TGTGCCCTCATCCCGGGAGAAGGAAATACTGAAGCTTTCTTT. This codes for CALIPGEGNTEAFF.

The chain combines TRBV4-1 with TRBJ2-1; D perhaps matches TRBD1 (6 bases). V lost 2 bases and J 0 bases, leaving 8 bases between the germline ends. There are 15 residues in the CDR3. Per germline, CDR1 MGHRA and CDR2 YSYEKL. CDR3 nucleotide sequence: TGCGCCAGCAGCCAAACAGGGAGCTCCTACAATGAGCAGTTCTTC. Residues: CASSQTGSSYNEQFF.

This chain joins TRBV4-3 and TRBJ1-1; 7 bases map to TRBD1. Germline CDR1 and CDR2: LGHNA and YSLEER. The CDR3 spans 13 residues. Trimming cost V 4 bases and J 3 bases; bases outside gene matches: 2. The CDR3 loop reads CASSLDRDTEAFF. DNA for the CDR3: TGCGCCAGCAGCCTCGACAGGGACACTGAAGCTTTCTTT.

The chain combines TRBV9 with TRBJ2-3; D is possibly TRBD2 (5 bases). Per the germline V gene, CDR1 is SGDLS and CDR2 is YYNGEE. This CDR3 has 15 amino acids. V was cut by 2 bases and J by 6 bases, with 16 bases left in between. CDR3 DNA: TGTGCCAGCAGCGTCGGGGATGTGGGTGGGGATACGCAGTATTTT. Protein sequence: CASSVGDVGGDTQYF.

J is TRBJ2-7 and V is TRBV10-3, with TRBD1 matching 9 bases. Trimming removed 5 bases from V and 1 base from J; junction bases left unmatched: 9. The germline CDR1 and CDR2 sequences are ENHRY and SYGVKD. This CDR3 has 16 amino acids. Here the CDR3 reads CAISPGTGLGSYEQYF. CDR3 in DNA: TGTGCCATCAGTCCCGGGACAGGGTTGGGTTCCTACGAGCAGTACTTC.

The chain carries TRBV19 and TRBJ2-7, with D perhaps matching TRBD1 (5 bases). Trimming removed 3 bases at V and 5 bases at J, with 11 bases between. Germline loops: CDR1 LNHDA, CDR2 SQIVND (reference sequence). This CDR3 contains 13 residues. CDR3 in DNA: TGTGCCAGTAGTATGTTAAGGGGCGACGAGCAGTACTTC. Translating gives CASSMLRGDEQYF.

This chain links TRBV2 with TRBJ1-4; no definite D call. The CDR3 sequence is 13 residues long. Germline CDR1 is SNHLY and CDR2 is FYNNEI. Trimming stripped 10 bases from V and 5 bases from J, with 14 bases between. The CDR3 nucleotides are TGTGCCACCATCAAGTGGGAGAATGAAAAACTGTTTTTT. This sequence encodes CATIKWENEKLFF. The full variable domain, completed using reference TRBV2 and TRBJ1-4, is EPEVTQTPSHQVTQMGQEVILRCVPISNHLYFYWYRQILGQKVEFLVSFYNNEISEKSEIFDDQFSVERPDGSNFTLKIRSTKLEDSAMYFCATIKWENEKLFFGSGTQLSVL.

The gene calls are TRBV25-1 and TRBJ1-5; 8 nucleotides line up with TRBD1. The trim removed 10 bases at V and 0 bases at J, leaving 14 bases unmatched. This CDR3 spans 17 amino acids. Germline assignment: CDR1 MGHDK and CDR2 SYGVNS. The CDR3 protein is CANPGTGLIYSNQPQHF. CDR3 coding DNA: TGTGCCAACCCCGGGACAGGTCTTATTTATAGCAATCAGCCCCAGCATTTT.

The table lists this clone with a count of one. This sequence joins TRBV29-1 and TRBJ2-1; 9 bases map to TRBD1. Trimming took 5 bases from V and 7 from J; bases not matched to a gene: 6. The CDR3 has 13 amino acids. Germline loops: CDR1 SQVTM, CDR2 ANQGSEA. CDR3 residues: CSVSQGALNEQFF. The CDR3 coding sequence is TGCAGCGTTTCACAGGGGGCTTTGAATGAGCAGTTCTTC.

This chain uses TRBV12-3 or TRBV12-4 with TRBJ1-2; TRBD1 is a possible D gene (6 bases). The CDR3 consists of 13 residues. The V end lost 4 bases, the J end lost 2 bases, and 8 bases lay between the germline ends. The DNA for the CDR3 is TGTGCCAGCAGTTCCGACAGGAACTATGGCTACACCTTC. It yields the protein CASSSDRNYGYTF.

V and J are TRBV19 and TRBJ1-4, with a tentative D call TRBD1 (6 bases). The CDR3 runs to 17 residues. The V gene lost 5 bases and the J gene lost 6 bases, with 22 bases spanning the gap. Germline CDR1 reads LNHDA; CDR2 reads SQIVND (reference sequence). The DNA for the CDR3 is TGTGCCAGTAGTCCCCGGACAGCGAGAACCACATATGAAAAACTGTTTTTT. Its protein is CASSPRTARTTYEKLFF.

V is TRBV21-1 and J is TRBJ2-5; TRBD1 was called by the table and not checked on the DNA. TRBV21-1 counts as a pseudogene. This CDR3 spans 16 amino acids. The CDR3 sequence: CASSTRDTGSGETQYF. The CDR3 region has the DNA TGTGCCAGCAGCACCCGGGACACTGGAAGTGGGGAGACCCAGTACTTC.

The V and J genes are TRBV2 and TRBJ2-3, with D possibly TRBD2 on 6 matching bases. Germline values: CDR1 SNHLY, CDR2 FYNNEI. This CDR3 has 14 residues. Trimming cost V 4 bases and J 3 bases, with 11 bases left between them. The CDR3 nucleotides are TGTGCCAGCAGTGGGGGACTGACTACAGATACGCAGTATTTT. It translates to CASSGGLTTDTQYF.

This sequence joins TRBV28 and TRBJ2-7; a weak D match, TRBD2 (6 bases). Germline V lookup: CDR1 MDHEN, CDR2 SYDVKM. This CDR3 region has 14 residues. Trimming pared 2 bases from V and 3 bases from J, leaving 11 bases between. The CDR3 region has the DNA TGTGCCAGCAGTTTAACGGGTAGCGGCTACGAGCAGTACTTC. It codes for CASSLTGSGYEQYF. The variable domain in full, with the rest retrieved from reference TRBV28 and TRBJ2-7, is DVKVTQSSRYLVKRTGEKVFLECVQDMDHENMFWYRQDPGLGLRLIYFSYDVKMKEKGDIPEGYSVSREKKERFSLILESASTNQTSMYLCASSLTGSGYEQYFGPGTRLTVT.

V gene TRBV7-9 combines with J gene TRBJ2-7, with unresolved D. The V gene's germline CDR1 is SEHNR and CDR2 FQNEAQ (reference sequence). The CDR3 is 12 amino acids. The V and J ends lost 5 bases and 2 bases respectively, with 7 bases between them. Here the CDR3 reads CASSRGTYEQYF. The DNA for the CDR3 is TGTGCCAGCAGCCGCGGTACCTACGAGCAGTACTTC.

The V gene is TRBV5-1, the J gene TRBJ2-5; 9 nucleotides line up with TRBD1. J gave up 1 base and V 4 bases, and 5 bases lay outside the gene matches. Germline loops: CDR1 SGHRS, CDR2 YFSETQ. This CDR3 spans 15 amino acids. The CDR3 reads CASSQGDRAQETQYF. CDR3 bases: TGCGCCAGCAGCCAGGGGGACAGGGCCCAAGAGACCCAGTACTTC.

J is TRBJ1-6 and V is TRBV10-1; weak D call: TRBD1 (5 bases). Germline values: CDR1 WNHNN, CDR2 SYGVQD (reference sequence). With 1 base removed from V and 7 bases from J, the gap between germline ends came to 5 bases. The CDR3 has 13 amino acids. The CDR3 DNA sequence: TGCGCCAGCAGTGAGTGGACAAATTCACCCCTCCACTTT. It specifies CASSEWTNSPLHF.

This chain uses TRBV9 with TRBJ1-3; possible D gene TRBD1, 6 bases. Germline CDR1 reads SGDLS; CDR2 reads YYNGEE. V dropped 3 bases and J dropped 3 bases, with 16 bases sitting between them. This CDR3 has 16 residues. The CDR3 spells CASSAFRTAVGNTIYF. CDR3 nucleotide sequence: TGTGCCAGCAGCGCATTTAGGACAGCCGTTGGAAACACCATATATTTT. The entire variable domain, with the rest obtained from reference TRBV9 and TRBJ1-3, is as follows: DSGVTQTPKHLITATGQRVTLRCSPRSGDLSVYWYQQSLDQGLQFLIQYYNGEERAKGNILERFSAQQFPDLHSELNLSSLELGDSALYFCASSAFRTAVGNTIYFGEGSWLTVV.

The DNA of the CDR3 is TGCGCCAGCAGCCAACAGGCTGGTTCATACGAGCAGTACTTC. As protein: CASSQQAGSYEQYF. The chain is built from TRBV4-1 and TRBJ2-7; D ambiguous. This CDR3 has 14 residues. V shed 2 bases and J shed 4 bases, with 12 bases lying between them. Germline CDR1 MGHRA, CDR2 YSYEKL.